Below, one T cell receptor (beta chain) is given with its context. The authors' processing: ImmunoSEQ supplied junction-only sequences lacking quality scores, so filtering was different. This table comes from immunoSEQ multiplex PCR, and its TCRdb copy is limited to in-frame clones, with some not included. That table supplies the V and J calls and clone size; D and trimming were determined from the DNA. The sample lists millions of clones; 85% to 95% were seen once. The data originate from a study of shared clonotypes between healthy human individuals. Study as a whole: CD8 memory received one plate per donor, CD8 naive two, CD4 memory three and CD4 naive three.

CD4+ cells yielded CD45RA+ naive and CD45RA-negative memory subsets. This sequence was found in a man younger than 35 in good health. Sequenced: naive CD4+ T cells sorted from blood. Subset indicated: CD45RA+ positively selected.

CDR3 in amino acids: CATFSGSLTDTQYF. The CDR3 bases are TGTGCCACCTTTAGCGGGAGCCTCACAGATACGCAGTATTTT. This chain joins TRBV5-4 and TRBJ2-3; 9 nucleotides line up with TRBD2. This CDR3 comprises 14 residues. Germline trimming cut 9 bases from V and 2 bases from J; bases unmatched to any gene: 7. CDR1 and CDR2 (germline): SGHNT, YYREEE (reference sequence). Filled out from reference TRBV5-4 and TRBJ2-3, the complete variable domain reads ETGVTQSPTHLIKTRGQQVTLRCSSQSGHNTVSWYQQALGQGPQFIFQYYREEENGRGNFPPRFSGLQFPNYSSELNVNALELDDSALYLCATFSGSLTDTQYFGPGTRLTVL.